This entry concerns a single TCR beta chain. Its antigen is currently not known. Base qualities are not recorded, but no much larger clone differs from it by a single base. This sample was taken from a study of graft-versus-host responses after intestinal transplantation (dated by TCRdb to the early 2020s). Regarding the research as a whole: The transplants that recipients got were multivisceral, liver-intestinal, or isolated intestinal. Donor T cell macrochimerism was defined as a peak of at least 4% donor T cells among recipient peripheral blood mononuclear cells. To identify alloreactive clones, pre-transplant mixed lymphocyte reaction products were sequenced and then compared with unstimulated pre-transplant donor and recipient T cells. Rather than being sequenced by the commercial service, samples from a few later patients were sequenced in-house on an Illumina MiSeq and processed with MiXCR. Of the 20 to 25 intestinal transplant recipients enrolled in the cohort, one of whom was a retransplant, a few patients without pretransplant specimens were excluded. Bulk TCR-beta CDR3 sequencing was used to track graft-versus-host and host-versus-graft alloreactive T cell clones in the graft, circulation and bone marrow after intestinal transplantation. Every recipient was given anti-thymocyte globulin induction, then maintenance tacrolimus and steroids for 3 to 4 years. What the work shows at the level of the full study, not this receptor alone: GvH clones were detected in recipient bone marrow, and some appeared earlier in ileal mucosa or blood, consistent with an intestinal mucosal origin. Peak levels of circulating GvH clones were associated with declines in HvG clones early after transplant. The relatively low number and heterogeneity of intestinal transplant patients limited the conclusions. Patients with donor T cell macrochimerism had high GvH to HvG T cell clonal ratios in their allografts.

Clipping removes 6 bases from V and 2 bases from J, with 0 as the unmatched junction base count. In the germline V gene, CDR1 corresponds to MNHNS and CDR2 to SASEGT. The CDR3 holds 12 amino acids from the cysteine to the phenylalanine. Only the CDR3 region is kept as DNA, spanning 36 bases read in frame from base 1. Libraries came from the immunoSEQ multiplex PCR assay. For most patients, genomic DNA was isolated with the Qiagen DNeasy Blood and Tissue Kit and sent frozen to Adaptive Biotechnologies for TCR sequencing. High-throughput TCR-beta CDR3 sequencing of genomic DNA from most patients was performed by Adaptive Biotechnologies. The authors' analysis ran thus. Adaptive's ImmunoSEQ software supplied the TCR sequencing data for 18 patients, while MiXCR and VDJtools were used to process three other patients. To correct CD4 versus CD8 sorting errors, any sequence found in both subsets at a frequency ratio below 5:1 was removed. CDR3 nucleotide sequences shared by donor and recipient were removed because the origin of these sequences could not be assigned. To count as alloreactive, a clone needed at least 2-fold expansion over unstimulated cells and a minimum CFSE-low frequency of 0.002% (template counts) or 0.001% (read counts). Mappable clones were those detected in sequenced pre-transplant spleen, lymph node, or MLR CFSE-low populations of the donor or recipient. The cumulative frequency of alloreactive clones was calculated as a percentage of all sequences, weighted by copy number. Not all clones reach the TCRdb copy of this immuneACCESS table, which keeps in-frame sequences only. Checked studies attribute under half of the gap to unresolved V genes and leave the rest unexplained. V, J and clone size derive from that table, while D and trimming were established from the DNA sequence. Within this sample are 65,000 to 90,000 clones, with around 90% of them counted one time only. Roughly 0.44% of the sample lies in the top ten.

What the time point label conveys for this sample: cells obtained before transplantation from donor or recipient. CD3+CD4+ and CD3+CD8+ populations were FACS-sorted from unstimulated pre-transplant donor and recipient cells taken from spleen or lymph nodes. Sequenced here: unstimulated CD8+ T cells sorted from spleen or lymph node cells, sampled before transplant. Recombination connected TRBV6-1 to TRBJ2-5, and TRBD1 matches 7 of the central bases. The sequence came from a human donor who was the organ donor for an intestinal transplant. At the DNA level, the sequence is TGTGCCAGCAGGGGACAGCAAGAGACCCAGTACTTC. It is translated as CASRGQQETQYF.